This T cell receptor (beta chain) is from a study of T-cell memory formation after mild COVID-19. Study-wide background: Clusters of TCRs were largely donor specific.

From the 5' RACE reads, TCRdb called clonotypes with MiXCR, one entry per CDR3 protein. The table shows about 210,000 distinct CDR3 sequences, with about 27% occurring only once. CDR3 length: 15 amino acids. V lost 3 bases, J lost 5 bases, and 17 bases lay in between. Study-wide findings and caveats: Second-wave clones with a day 37 peak had unconfirmed SARS-CoV-2 specificity. Clones contracting day 15 to 85 were balanced CD4/CD8; later expanders leaned CD4+.

There are a few counts of this clonotype. Its cognate antigen is unknown. The sequence came from an adult woman who had mild COVID-19 (a few samples of this study predate the infection). Cell type and time point are not known. The chain has TRBV12-3 or TRBV12-4 and TRBJ2-7; the D gene is possibly TRBD2 (6 bases). Sequences were obtained from PBMCs or a T cell subset sorted from them (not recorded which). This CDR3 reads CASSFGIAVGNEQYF. The CDR3 DNA follows: TGTGCCAGCAGTTTTGGGATAGCGGTAGGTAACGAGCAGTACTTC.